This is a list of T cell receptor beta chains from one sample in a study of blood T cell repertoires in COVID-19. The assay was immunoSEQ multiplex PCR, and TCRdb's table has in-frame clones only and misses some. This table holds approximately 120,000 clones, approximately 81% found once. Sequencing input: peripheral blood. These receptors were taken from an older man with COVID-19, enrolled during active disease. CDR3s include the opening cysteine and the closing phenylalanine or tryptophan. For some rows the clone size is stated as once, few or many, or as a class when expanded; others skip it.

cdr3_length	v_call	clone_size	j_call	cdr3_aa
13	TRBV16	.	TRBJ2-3	CASSQSSTDTQYF
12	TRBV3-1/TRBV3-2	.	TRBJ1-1	CASSLHSTEAFF
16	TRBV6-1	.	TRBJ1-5	CASSEAPVGAHQPQHF
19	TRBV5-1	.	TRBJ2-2	CASSFRPGLAGANTGELFF
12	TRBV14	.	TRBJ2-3	CASSQAAGAQYF
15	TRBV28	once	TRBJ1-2	CASSLPGLLNYGYTF
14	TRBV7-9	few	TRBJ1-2	CASSLLGGLDGYTF
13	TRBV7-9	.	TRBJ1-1	CASSLGQATEAFF
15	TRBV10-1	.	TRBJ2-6	CASRLTGTGANVLTF
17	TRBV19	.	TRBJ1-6	CASSTGLPGLVNSPLHF
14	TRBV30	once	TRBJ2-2	CACIAGEVTGELFF
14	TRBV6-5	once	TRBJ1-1	CASSMGQGHTEAFF
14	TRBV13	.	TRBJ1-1	CASSFTGGWTEAFF
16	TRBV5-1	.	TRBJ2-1	CASSYGLAGVLREQFF
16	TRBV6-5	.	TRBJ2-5	CASSSPLAGDVETQYF
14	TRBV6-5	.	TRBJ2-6	CASKKGSGANVLTF
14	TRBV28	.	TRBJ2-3	CASRISGGWDTQYF
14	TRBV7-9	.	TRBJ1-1	CASSFLTGNTEAFF
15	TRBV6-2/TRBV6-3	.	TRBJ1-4	CASSSRDREGEKLFF
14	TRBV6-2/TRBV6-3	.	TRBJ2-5	CASSYVGPGETQYF
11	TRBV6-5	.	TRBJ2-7	CASSRYTEQYF
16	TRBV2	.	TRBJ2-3	CASSASAGGRTDTQYF
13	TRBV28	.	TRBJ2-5	CASSLEFQETQYF
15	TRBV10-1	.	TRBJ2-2	CASTPGQANTGELFF
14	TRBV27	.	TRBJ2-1	CASGSSGESDEQFF
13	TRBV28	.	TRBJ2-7	CASSLTDFYEQYF
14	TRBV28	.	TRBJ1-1	CASSLPTMNTEAFF
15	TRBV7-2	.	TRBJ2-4	CASSTGSFAKNIQYF
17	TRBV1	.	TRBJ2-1	CTSSLRGLAGGPNEQFF